These 8 T cell receptor beta chains share one sample of origin, sequenced in a study of beta chain features in type 1 diabetes. Whole-study results and caveats: Across all four CD4+ subsets, people with type 1 diabetes showed modestly shorter TCRB CDR3s.

All of the isolated RNA was reverse transcribed, so expressed TCRB transcripts were sequenced. Using immunoSEQ multiplex PCR, the repertoire was profiled, and TCRdb retains in-frame clones only, with some absent. The profile shows some 150,000 clones, about 13% of them singletons. These receptors lack a known antigen. The sequenced sample was central memory CD4+ T cells from blood. These receptor sequences come from a man in his late teens or twenties with type 1 diabetes.

This clone came up a few times. The CDR3 nucleotides read TGTGCCAGCTCACCCCGCGGGGGGATCAGTGAGCAGTTCTTC. It codes for CASSPRGGISEQFF. The chain has TRBV18 and TRBJ2-1, with 8 bases aligning to TRBD2. The CDR3 is 14 amino acids. Germline CDR1 is KGHSH and CDR2 is LQKENI. V lost 3 bases, J lost 9 bases, and 7 bases stayed unmatched.

This clone has just a few counts. The chain couples TRBV7-3 to TRBJ2-3; D unclear. The CDR3 has 14 amino acids. V dropped 5 bases and J dropped 3 bases, with 12 bases sitting between them. Germline V lookup: CDR1 SGHTA, CDR2 FQGTGA. The CDR3 reads CASSQGRETDTQYF. The CDR3 DNA sequence: TGTGCCAGCAGCCAAGGAAGGGAAACAGATACGCAGTATTTT.

V gene TRBV6-5 combines with J gene TRBJ2-7; perhaps TRBD2 as D (6 bases). The germline V gene encodes CDR1 MNHEY and CDR2 SVGAGI. V was cut by 4 bases and J by 5 bases, with 12 bases left in between. This CDR3 has 13 amino acids. In DNA, the CDR3 is TGTGCCAGCAGTTCCAGCAGGGAGGACGAGCAGTACTTC. This gives the protein CASSSSREDEQYF.

This clone was seen a handful of times. The V call is TRBV28, the J call TRBJ2-6; tentatively, D is TRBD1 (6 bases). CDR3 size: 15 residues. V lost 4 bases to trimming and J lost 1 base, with 8 bases between them. The germline V gene has CDR1 MDHEN and CDR2 SYDVKM. CDR3 sequence (DNA): TGTGCCAGCAGTTCCGGGACATCTGGGGCCAACGTCCTGACTTTC. The encoded protein is CASSSGTSGANVLTF.

This clone came up a few times. V and J are TRBV29-1 and TRBJ2-2; D remains ambiguous. The germline CDR1 and CDR2 sequences are SQVTM and ANQGSEA. The CDR3 extends over 11 amino acids. V gave up 4 bases and J gave up 8 bases, with 8 bases separating them. The CDR3 region is CSVGGTGELFF. The CDR3 DNA reads TGCAGCGTTGGAGGTACAGGGGAGCTGTTTTTT.

This sequence joins TRBV30 and TRBJ1-4; TRBD1 is a possible D gene (6 bases). This CDR3 contains 13 residues. In germline, CDR1 is GTSNPN, CDR2 SVGIG (reference sequence). Deletions cut 4 bases from V and 4 bases from J, with 10 bases between. The CDR3 DNA follows: TGTGCCTGGACCCGGACAGATAATGAAAAACTGTTTTTT. Residues: CAWTRTDNEKLFF.

This clone was found a few times. This chain connects TRBV7-8 to TRBJ1-2; D might be TRBD1 (5 bases). Trimming removed 5 bases at V and 4 bases at J, with 11 bases between. The CDR3 spans 13 residues. Germline V lookup: CDR1 SGHVS, CDR2 FQNEAQ. In nucleotides, the CDR3 is TGTGCCAGCAGCCCAGGGAAGTCCTATGGCTACACCTTC. Protein product: CASSPGKSYGYTF.

The rearrangement links TRBV30 to TRBJ2-7; perhaps TRBD1 as D (5 bases). The length of the CDR3 is 13 residues. V was pared by 1 base and J by 5 bases, with 12 bases between. CDR1 is GTSNPN and CDR2 is SVGIG in the germline V gene (reference sequence). The chain's CDR3 is CAWSGTGLDEQYF. The CDR3 DNA sequence: TGTGCCTGGAGTGGTACAGGTTTAGACGAGCAGTACTTC.